This T cell receptor (beta chain) was observed in a study of CD8+CD57+ T cells in acquired aplastic anemia. About the research overall: Recorded DNA amounts for sorted CD4+ and CD8+ cells had an average of about 3 ug. Whole-study findings and limits: Overlapping CD8+ CDR3 repertoires of patients and controls contained about 27 shared sequences. The study found no significant CD8+ Simpson's diversity difference between patients and controls.

Patients who underwent sequencing had shown CD8+CD57+ cell expansion by flow cytometry. Each patient carried a diagnosis of severe acquired aplastic anemia. Genomic DNA constituted the template upon which TCR beta VDJ and CDR3 profiling was performed. TCRdb re-analysed the reads in MiXCR, keeping a single row per CDR3 protein. Of about 150,000 distinct CDR3 sequences listed, about 52% are singletons. The CDR3 contains 12 residues. Germline V gives CDR1 ENHRY, CDR2 SYGVKD. Germline trimming cut 11 bases from V and 4 bases from J; bases unmatched to any gene: 5. Remarks on this clonotype: Its antigen is unidentified.

The TCR sequence derives from a human donor with aplastic anemia. This chain links TRBV10-3 with TRBJ1-5; 7 positions match TRBD1. The sample comprised sorted CD4+, CD8+, or CD8+CD57+ T cells (not recorded which) from PBMCs. CDR3 in DNA: TGTGCCGTTGGACAGGTTAATCAGCCCCAGCATTTT. Protein product: CAVGQVNQPQHF.